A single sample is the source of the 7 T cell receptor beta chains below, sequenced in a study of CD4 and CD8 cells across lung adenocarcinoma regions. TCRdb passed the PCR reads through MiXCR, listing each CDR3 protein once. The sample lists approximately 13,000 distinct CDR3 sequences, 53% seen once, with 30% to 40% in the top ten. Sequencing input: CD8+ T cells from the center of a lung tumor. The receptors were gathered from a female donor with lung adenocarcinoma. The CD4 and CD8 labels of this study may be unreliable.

The CDR3 nucleotides read TGTGCCAGCAGTCCCCAGCTAGCGGGAGACGGAGAGACCCAGTACTTC. Its protein product is CASSPQLAGDGETQYF. The V call is TRBV6-1, the J call TRBJ2-1; 10 positions agree with TRBD2. The J call is doubtful: the DNA matches TRBJ2-5 better. This CDR3 has 16 amino acids. Germline V lookup: CDR1 MNHNS, CDR2 SASEGT.

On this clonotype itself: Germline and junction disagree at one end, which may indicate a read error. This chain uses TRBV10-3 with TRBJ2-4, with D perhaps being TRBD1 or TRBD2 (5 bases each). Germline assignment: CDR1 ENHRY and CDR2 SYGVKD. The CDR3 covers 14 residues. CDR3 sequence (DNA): TGTGGCGTCAGGGAGCTGGGACGCACAAACATGCAGTATTTC. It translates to CGVRELGRTNMQYF.

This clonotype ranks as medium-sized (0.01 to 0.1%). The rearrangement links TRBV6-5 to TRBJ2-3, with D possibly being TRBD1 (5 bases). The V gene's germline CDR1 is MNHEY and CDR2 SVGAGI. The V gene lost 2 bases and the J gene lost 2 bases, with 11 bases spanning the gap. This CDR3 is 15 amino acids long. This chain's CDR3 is CASSYAEGATDTQYF. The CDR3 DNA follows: TGTGCCAGCAGTTACGCGGAAGGGGCCACAGATACGCAGTATTTT.

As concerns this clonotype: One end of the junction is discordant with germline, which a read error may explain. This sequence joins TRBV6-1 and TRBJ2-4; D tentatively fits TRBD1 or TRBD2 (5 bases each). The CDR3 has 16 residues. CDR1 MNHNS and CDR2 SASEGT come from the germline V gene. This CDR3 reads CVSRPTGQSAKDMQYF. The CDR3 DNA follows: TGTGTCAGCCGTCCCACGGGGCAGTCAGCCAAAGACATGCAGTATTTC.

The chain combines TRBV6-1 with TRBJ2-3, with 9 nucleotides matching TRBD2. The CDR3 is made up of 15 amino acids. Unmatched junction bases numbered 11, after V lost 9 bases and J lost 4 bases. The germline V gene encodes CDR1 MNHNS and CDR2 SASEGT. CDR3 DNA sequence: TGTGCCAGGAGTCCGGGCGGGGGGGGCCCAGATACGCAGTATTTT. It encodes CARSPGGGGPDTQYF.

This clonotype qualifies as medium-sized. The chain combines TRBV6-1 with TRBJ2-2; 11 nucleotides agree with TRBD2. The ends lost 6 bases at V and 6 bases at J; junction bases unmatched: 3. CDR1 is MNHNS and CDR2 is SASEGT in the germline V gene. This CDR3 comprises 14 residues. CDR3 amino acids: CASSRLAGSGELFF. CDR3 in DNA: TGTGCCAGCAGCCGACTAGCGGGGTCCGGGGAGCTGTTTTTT.

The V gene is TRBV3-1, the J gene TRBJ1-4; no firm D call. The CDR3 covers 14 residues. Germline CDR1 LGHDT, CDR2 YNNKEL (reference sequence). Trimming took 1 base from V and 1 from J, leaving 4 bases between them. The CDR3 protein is CASSQGLTNEKLFF. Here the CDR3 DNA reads TGTGCCAGCAGCCAAGGCCTAACTAATGAAAAACTGTTTTTT.